Listed here is a single T cell receptor (beta chain). What it binds is unknown. Exclusion of patients followed from uncontrolled infection, other autoimmune disease, pregnancy or lactation. This entry belongs to a study of T cells in Graves' hyperthyroidism and ophthalmopathy. Amplification targeted TCR beta CDR3 regions from RNA transcripts. A first-round RT-PCR of the TCR CDR3 used the HTBI primer set. TCRdb re-called the multiplex PCR reads through MiXCR, storing one row per CDR3 protein. The data contain 50,000 to 60,000 distinct CDR3 sequences, roughly 50% of them singletons. General study findings and limits: Ophthalmopathy and stable hyperthyroidism were told apart by a 13 V-J model.

What was sequenced was blood. The clonotype comes from a woman in her 30s with Graves' ophthalmopathy.

The CDR3, as DNA: TGCAGCGTTGCCGGGACAGCGGAAAACTATGGCTACACCTTC. Its protein product is CSVAGTAENYGYTF. The chain carries TRBV29-1 and TRBJ1-2, with 7 bases fitting TRBD1. This CDR3 has 14 amino acids. The V segment lost 4 bases and the J segment 2 bases; nucleotides outside the gene matches: 7. The germline gives CDR1 SQVTM, CDR2 ANQGSEA. The full variable domain, with the rest looked up from reference TRBV29-1 and TRBJ1-2, is SAVISQKPSRDICQRGTSLTIQCQVDSQVTMMFWYRQQPGQSLTLIATANQGSEATYESGFVIDKFPISRPNLTFSTLTVSNMSPEDSSIYLCSVAGTAENYGYTFGSGTRLTVV.